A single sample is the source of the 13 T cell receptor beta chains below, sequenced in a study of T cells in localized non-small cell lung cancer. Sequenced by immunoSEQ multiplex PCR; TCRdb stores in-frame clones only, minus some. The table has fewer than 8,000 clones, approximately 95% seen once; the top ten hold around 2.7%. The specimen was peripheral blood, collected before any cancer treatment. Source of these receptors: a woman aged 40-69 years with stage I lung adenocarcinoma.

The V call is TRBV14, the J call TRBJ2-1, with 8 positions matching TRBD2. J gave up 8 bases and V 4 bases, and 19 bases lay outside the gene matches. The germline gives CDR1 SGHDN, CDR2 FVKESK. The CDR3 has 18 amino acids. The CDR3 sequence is CASSPSGGRGLLRYEQFF. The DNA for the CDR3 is TGTGCCAGCAGCCCGTCGGGAGGGAGGGGTCTTCTACGCTATGAGCAGTTCTTC.

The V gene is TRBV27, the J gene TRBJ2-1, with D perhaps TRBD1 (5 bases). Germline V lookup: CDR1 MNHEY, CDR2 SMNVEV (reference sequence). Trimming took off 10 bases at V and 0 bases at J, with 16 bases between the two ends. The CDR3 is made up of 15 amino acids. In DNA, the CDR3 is TGTGCCACTCACCCGACCGACAGCTCCTACAATGAGCAGTTCTTC. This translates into CATHPTDSSYNEQFF.

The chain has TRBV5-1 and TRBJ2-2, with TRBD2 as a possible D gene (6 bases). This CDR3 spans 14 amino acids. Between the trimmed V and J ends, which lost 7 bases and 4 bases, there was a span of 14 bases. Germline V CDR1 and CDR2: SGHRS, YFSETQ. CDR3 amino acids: CASRPGSSTGELFF. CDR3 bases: TGCGCCAGCCGTCCCGGGAGCTCCACCGGGGAGCTGTTTTTT.

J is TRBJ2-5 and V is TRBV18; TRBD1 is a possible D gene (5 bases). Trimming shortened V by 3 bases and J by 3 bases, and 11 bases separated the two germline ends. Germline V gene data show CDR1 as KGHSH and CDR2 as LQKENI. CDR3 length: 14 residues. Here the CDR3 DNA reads TGTGCCAGCTCACCTCAGGGTATTGAAGAGACCCAGTACTTC. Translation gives CASSPQGIEETQYF.

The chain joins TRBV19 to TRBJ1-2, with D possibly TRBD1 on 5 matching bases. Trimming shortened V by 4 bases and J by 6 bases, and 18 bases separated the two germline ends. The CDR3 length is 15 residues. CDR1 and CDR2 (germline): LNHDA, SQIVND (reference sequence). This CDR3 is CASSTSAGSIHGYTF. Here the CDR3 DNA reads TGTGCCAGTAGTACCTCGGCAGGGAGTATCCATGGCTACACCTTC.

The CDR3 loop reads CSAPGVAVAKNIQYF. The DNA for the CDR3 is TGCAGCGCCCCTGGGGTTGCGGTAGCCAAAAACATTCAGTACTTC. The V call is TRBV29-1, the J call TRBJ2-4, with no clear D. The CDR3 totals 15 residues. The V end was cut by 7 bases, the J end by 0 bases, with 16 bases between. Germline V gene data show CDR1 as SQVTM and CDR2 as ANQGSEA.

DNA for the CDR3: TGTGCCAGCACAGGGTTCTACGAGCAGTACTTC. Its translation is CASTGFYEQYF. The chain employs TRBV2 and TRBJ2-7; D possibly corresponds to TRBD1 (5 bases). Germline CDR1 SNHLY, CDR2 FYNNEI. Trimming took off 7 bases at V and 3 bases at J, with 7 bases between the two ends. This CDR3 comprises 11 residues.

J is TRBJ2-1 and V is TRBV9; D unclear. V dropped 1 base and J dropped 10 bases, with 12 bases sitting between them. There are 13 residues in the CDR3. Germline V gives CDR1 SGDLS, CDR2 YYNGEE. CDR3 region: CASSVTPGWEQFF. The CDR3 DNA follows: TGTGCCAGCAGCGTAACCCCCGGGTGGGAGCAGTTCTTC.

This CDR3 is CASSPGFEQGPRGYTF. CDR3 nucleotides: TGTGCCAGCTCACCAGGTTTCGAACAGGGGCCTCGGGGCTACACCTTC. The genes are TRBV18 and TRBJ1-2, with 7 positions matching TRBD1. CDR3 length equals 16 residues. V gave up 2 bases and J gave up 8 bases; unmatched junction bases: 14. Germline V gene sequence: CDR1 KGHSH, CDR2 LQKENI.

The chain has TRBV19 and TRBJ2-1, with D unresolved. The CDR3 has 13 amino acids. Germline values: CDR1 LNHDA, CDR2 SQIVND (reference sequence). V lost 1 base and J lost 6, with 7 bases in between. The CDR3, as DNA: TGTGCCAGTAGTATAGTGTTCAGCAATGAGCAGTTCTTC. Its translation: CASSIVFSNEQFF.

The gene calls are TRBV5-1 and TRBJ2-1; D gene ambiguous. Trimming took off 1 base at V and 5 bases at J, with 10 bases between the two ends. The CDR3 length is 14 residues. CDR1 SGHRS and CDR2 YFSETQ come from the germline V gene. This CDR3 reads CASSLLASHNEQFF. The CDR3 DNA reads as TGCGCCAGCAGCTTGTTGGCTAGTCACAATGAGCAGTTCTTC.

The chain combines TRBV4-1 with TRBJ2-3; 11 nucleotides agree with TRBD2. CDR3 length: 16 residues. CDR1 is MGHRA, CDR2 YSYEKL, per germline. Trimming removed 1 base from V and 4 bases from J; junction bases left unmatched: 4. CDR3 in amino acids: CASSQAASGRPDTQYF. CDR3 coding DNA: TGCGCCAGCAGCCAAGCGGCTAGCGGGAGGCCAGATACGCAGTATTTT.

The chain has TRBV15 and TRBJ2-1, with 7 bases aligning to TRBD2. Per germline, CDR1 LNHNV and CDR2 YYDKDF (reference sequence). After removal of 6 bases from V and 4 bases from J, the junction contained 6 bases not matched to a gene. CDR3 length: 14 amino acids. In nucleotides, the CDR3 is TGTGCCACCAGACAGCGGGACGGTTACAATGAGCAGTTCTTC. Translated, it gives CATRQRDGYNEQFF.